Listed here is a single T cell receptor (beta chain). This sample was included in a study of blood T cell repertoires in COVID-19. Study overall: PBMCs, B-cell-depleted T cells, or T cells provided the cDNA or gDNA that made up the material.

V was clipped by 5 bases and J by 3 bases, with 8 bases between them. Germline V gene sequence: CDR1 MNHEY, CDR2 SVGAGI. The CDR3 extends over 13 amino acids. Authors' data handling: Reference gene primer amplification gave nucleated cell count estimates. Generated by immunoSEQ multiplex PCR, the TCRdb table keeps only in-frame clones and is missing some. Clone size and V and J calls were adopted from that table, with D and trimming inferred from the DNA. The repertoire holds 200,000 to 300,000 clones, with around 88% as singletons. Material for sequencing was PBMCs or T cells enriched from blood (not recorded which). The receptor was derived from a woman aged 40 to 50 with acute COVID-19. V gene TRBV6-5 combines with J gene TRBJ2-1, with D maybe TRBD1 (5 bases). The CDR3 nucleotides read TGTGCCAGCAGTCAGGGAATCTACAATGAGCAGTTCTTC. This encodes CASSQGIYNEQFF.